These T cell receptor beta chains were read from a single sample in a study of tumor-infiltrating lymphocytes in primary liver carcinoma. MiXCR, applied by TCRdb to the multiplex PCR reads, yields one record per CDR3 protein. The data contain 300,000 to 350,000 distinct CDR3 sequences, 65% of them singletons. Sequenced: peripheral blood. The receptor set was obtained from a man aged 35-49 years with primary liver carcinoma and hepatitis B virus infection. CDR3s include the opening cysteine and the closing phenylalanine or tryptophan. The order of the fields is clone size, V gene, J gene, D gene, CDR3 DNA, CDR3 protein. The D gene is left open where the match is weak. A clone size is listed for some rows: how often the clone was seen (once, few, many), or a class if it is expanded.

clone size: many; V gene: TRBV29-1; J gene: TRBJ1-1; D gene: NA; CDR3 DNA: TGCAGCGTTGGGATAGGCCGGAACACTGAAGCTTTCTTT; CDR3 protein: CSVGIGRNTEAFF
clone size: many; V gene: TRBV5-4; J gene: TRBJ2-2; D gene: NA; CDR3 DNA: TGTGCCAGCAGCTTTTCCGGGGAGCTGTTTTTT; CDR3 protein: CASSFSGELFF
clone size: NA; V gene: TRBV11-2; J gene: TRBJ2-7; D gene: TRBD2; CDR3 DNA: TGTGCCTGCAGCTTTTGGGGGGGAGAAAGATACGAGCAGTACTTC; CDR3 protein: CACSFWGGERYEQYF
clone size: NA; V gene: TRBV5-6; J gene: TRBJ2-3; D gene: TRBD1; CDR3 DNA: TGTGCCAGCAGCGGGGACAGGGGTGCAGATGCGCAGTATTTT; CDR3 protein: CASSGDRGADAQYF
clone size: many; V gene: TRBV12-3/TRBV12-4; J gene: TRBJ2-1; D gene: NA; CDR3 DNA: TGTGCCAGCACCCCGGGGCACTCCAACAATGAGCAGTTCTTC; CDR3 protein: CASTPGHSNNEQFF
clone size: NA; V gene: TRBV11-1; J gene: TRBJ2-1; D gene: NA; CDR3 DNA: TGTGCCAGCAACCTTCTGGTGGGCAATAAACAGTTCTTC; CDR3 protein: CASNLLVGNKQFF
clone size: NA; V gene: TRBV11-3; J gene: TRBJ2-5; D gene: TRBD1; CDR3 DNA: TGTGCCAGCAGCATCCAGGGGGAGGAGACCCAGTACTTC; CDR3 protein: CASSIQGEETQYF
clone size: NA; V gene: TRBV29-1; J gene: TRBJ2-7; D gene: TRBD2; CDR3 DNA: TGCAGTGTTGCGGGGGAAGCCCCATTACGGAAGTCCTACGAGCAGTACTTC; CDR3 protein: CSVAGEAPLRKSYEQYF
clone size: NA; V gene: TRBV4-1; J gene: TRBJ2-1; D gene: TRBD2; CDR3 DNA: TGCGCCAGCAGCTTCTCTAGCGGGGCATACAATGAGCAGTTCTTC; CDR3 protein: CASSFSSGAYNEQFF
clone size: many; V gene: TRBV12-3/TRBV12-4; J gene: TRBJ2-5; D gene: NA; CDR3 DNA: TGTGCCAGCAGTCCCACAGGGAACGCGGAGACCCAGTACTTC; CDR3 protein: CASSPTGNAETQYF
clone size: few; V gene: TRBV7-9; J gene: TRBJ1-1; D gene: TRBD1; CDR3 DNA: TGTGCCAGCAGCCGGGACAGGGGGCGAAACACTGAAGCTTTCTTT; CDR3 protein: CASSRDRGRNTEAFF
clone size: NA; V gene: TRBV24-1; J gene: TRBJ2-3; D gene: NA; CDR3 DNA: TGTGCCACCAGTGATTACCTAGCTGGAGATACGCAGTATTTT; CDR3 protein: CATSDYLAGDTQYF
clone size: NA; V gene: TRBV29-1; J gene: TRBJ1-2; D gene: NA; CDR3 DNA: TGCTGCGTGGGACAAGGGAAGGAAGGCTACACCTTC; CDR3 protein: CCVGQGKEGYTF
clone size: NA; V gene: TRBV7-3; J gene: TRBJ2-7; D gene: NA; CDR3 DNA: TGTGCCAGCAGCTTAAACGCCGGGGACGAGCAGTACTTC; CDR3 protein: CASSLNAGDEQYF
clone size: NA; V gene: TRBV15; J gene: TRBJ2-5; D gene: NA; CDR3 DNA: TGTGCCACCAGCCGACTTCAAGAGACCCAGTACTTC; CDR3 protein: CATSRLQETQYF
clone size: few; V gene: TRBV5-1; J gene: TRBJ1-5; D gene: NA; CDR3 DNA: TGCGCCAGCAGCTTGGACGGGGATGGCAATCAGCCCCAGCATTTT; CDR3 protein: CASSLDGDGNQPQHF
clone size: NA; V gene: TRBV4-1; J gene: TRBJ2-2; D gene: TRBD2; CDR3 DNA: TGCGCCAGCAGCCGGACTAGCGGCACCGGGGAGCTGTTTTTT; CDR3 protein: CASSRTSGTGELFF
clone size: once; V gene: TRBV11-2; J gene: TRBJ2-3; D gene: NA; CDR3 DNA: TGTGCCAGTAGCTTAATGGAGACAGGAATCAGAGATACGCAGTATTTT; CDR3 protein: CASSLMETGIRDTQYF
clone size: NA; V gene: TRBV30; J gene: TRBJ1-5; D gene: NA; CDR3 DNA: TGTGCCTGGAGCTACTTGACCGATCAGCCCCAGCATTTT; CDR3 protein: CAWSYLTDQPQHF
clone size: NA; V gene: TRBV11-2; J gene: TRBJ2-5; D gene: NA; CDR3 DNA: TGTGATAGCAGCTTAGGGGGCCAAGAGACCCAGTACTTC; CDR3 protein: CDSSLGGQETQYF
clone size: once; V gene: TRBV11-2; J gene: TRBJ2-1; D gene: NA; CDR3 DNA: TGTGCCAGCAGCCCCGGGACAAGGGGCCTTAATGAGAAGTTCTTC; CDR3 protein: CASSPGTRGLNEKFF
clone size: NA; V gene: TRBV10-3; J gene: TRBJ2-2; D gene: NA; CDR3 DNA: TGTGCCATCAACACGTCAACGAACACCGGGGAGCTGTTTTTT; CDR3 protein: CAINTSTNTGELFF
clone size: NA; V gene: TRBV11-2; J gene: TRBJ2-7; D gene: NA; CDR3 DNA: TGTGCCAGCACCTTACTATTACAGGGTAACGAGCAGTACTTC; CDR3 protein: CASTLLLQGNEQYF
clone size: few; V gene: TRBV5-1; J gene: TRBJ2-3; D gene: TRBD2; CDR3 DNA: TGCGCCAGCAGCTTTTTGGGACTAGTCAGTTCAGATACGCAGTATTTT; CDR3 protein: CASSFLGLVSSDTQYF
clone size: NA; V gene: TRBV6-2/TRBV6-3; J gene: TRBJ2-7; D gene: NA; CDR3 DNA: TGTGCCAGCACCCACGTTACGGGGGCCACCTACGAGCAGTACTTC; CDR3 protein: CASTHVTGATYEQYF
clone size: many; V gene: TRBV6-6; J gene: TRBJ2-7; D gene: NA; CDR3 DNA: TGTGCCAGCAGTTACAGGGGCGGTCACGAGCAGTACTTC; CDR3 protein: CASSYRGGHEQYF
clone size: NA; V gene: TRBV11-1; J gene: TRBJ2-3; D gene: TRBD2; CDR3 DNA: TGTGTCAGCAGTGAAGGCGGGGGTTTGACAGATACGCTGTATTTT; CDR3 protein: CVSSEGGGLTDTLYF